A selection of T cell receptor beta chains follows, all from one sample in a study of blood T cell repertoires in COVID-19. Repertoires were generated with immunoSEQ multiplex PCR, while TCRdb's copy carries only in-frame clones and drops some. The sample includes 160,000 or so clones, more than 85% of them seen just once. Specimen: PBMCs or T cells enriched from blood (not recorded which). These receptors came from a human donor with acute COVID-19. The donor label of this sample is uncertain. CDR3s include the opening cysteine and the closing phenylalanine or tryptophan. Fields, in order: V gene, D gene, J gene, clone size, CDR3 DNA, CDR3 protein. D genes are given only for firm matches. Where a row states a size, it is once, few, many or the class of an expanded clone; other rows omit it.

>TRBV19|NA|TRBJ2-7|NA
TGTGCCAGTAGTATAGGGGATTGGGGAGGCGCCTACGAGCAGTACTTC
CASSIGDWGGAYEQYF
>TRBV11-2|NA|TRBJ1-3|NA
TGTGCCAGCAGCCCTCGACCCTTAGCGGCGGGGAACACCATATATTTT
CASSPRPLAAGNTIYF
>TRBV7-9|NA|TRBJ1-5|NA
TGTGCCAGCAGCCAGGGGCAGGTGGGACAGCCCCAGCATTTT
CASSQGQVGQPQHF
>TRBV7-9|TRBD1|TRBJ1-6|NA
TGTGCCAGCAGCTTAAACAGGGGGCGAAGTTCACCCCTCCACTTT
CASSLNRGRSSPLHF
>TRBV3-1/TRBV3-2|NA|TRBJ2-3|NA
TGTGCCAGCAGCCGCCGCGGGACAGCGACAGATACGCAGTATTTT
CASSRRGTATDTQYF
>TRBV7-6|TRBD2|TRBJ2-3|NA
TGTGCCAGCAGCTCTAGAGCTTTTTTCGCGGGGGGGCTCACAGATACGCAGTATTTT
CASSSRAFFAGGLTDTQYF
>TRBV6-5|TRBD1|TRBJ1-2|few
TGTGCCAGCAGCTTGGAGGGACAGGCCTATGGCTACACCTTC
CASSLEGQAYGYTF
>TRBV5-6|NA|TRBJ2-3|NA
TGTGCCAGCAGCTTGGACGATACGGGAGATACGCAGTATTTT
CASSLDDTGDTQYF
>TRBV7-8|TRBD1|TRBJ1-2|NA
TGTGCCAGCAGCATTGGGACAGGAGGACAAAACTATGGCTACACCTTC
CASSIGTGGQNYGYTF
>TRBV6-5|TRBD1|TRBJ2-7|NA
TGTGCCAGCAGTTCGACAGGGGGCGCTCAGTACTTC
CASSSTGGAQYF
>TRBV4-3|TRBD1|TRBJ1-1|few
TGCGCCAGCAGCCAAGAGGGACAGGGGTTCTCTGAAGCTTTCTTT
CASSQEGQGFSEAFF
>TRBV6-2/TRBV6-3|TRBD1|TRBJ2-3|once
TGTGCCAGCAGTACAGGGGGCAGGGCGCAGTATTTT
CASSTGGRAQYF
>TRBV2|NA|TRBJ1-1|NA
TGTGCCAGCAGTGAAGCTCCTCCCCACGACAGGCGGACTGAAGCTTTCTTT
CASSEAPPHDRRTEAFF
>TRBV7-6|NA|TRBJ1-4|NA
TGTGCCAGCAGCTTAGCCGGGACTTTGGTAGAAAAACTGTTTTTT
CASSLAGTLVEKLFF
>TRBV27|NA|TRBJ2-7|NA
TGTGCCAGCAGTTTATTATTTGGGGCCGAGCAGTACTTC
CASSLLFGAEQYF
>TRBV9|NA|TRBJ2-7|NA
TGTGCCAGCAGCCCACGACAGGATTCGGTCTACGAGCAGTACTTC
CASSPRQDSVYEQYF
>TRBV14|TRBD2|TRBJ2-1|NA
TGTGCCAGCAGCCAAGAGTTCTTAGCGGGGGCCCCATACAATGAGCAGTTCTTC
CASSQEFLAGAPYNEQFF
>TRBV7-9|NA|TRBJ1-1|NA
TGTGCCAGCAGCTTGGGGCCGGGAGCTTTCTTT
CASSLGPGAFF
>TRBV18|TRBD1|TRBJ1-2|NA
TGTGCCAGCTCATCCCCAACCGGGACAGGCAATTACTATGGCTACACCTTC
CASSSPTGTGNYYGYTF
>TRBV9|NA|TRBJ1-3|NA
TGTGCCAGCAGCCCAGCCGGGACATCCCGCTCTGGAAACACCATATATTTT
CASSPAGTSRSGNTIYF
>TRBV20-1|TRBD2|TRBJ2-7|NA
TGCAGTGCTAGTGTTCTAGCGGGCTACGAGCAGTACTTC
CSASVLAGYEQYF
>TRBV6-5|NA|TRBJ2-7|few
TGTGCCAGCAGTTCTCTTGACAGGCTGTACGAGCAGTACTTC
CASSSLDRLYEQYF
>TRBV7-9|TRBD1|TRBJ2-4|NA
TGTGCCAGCAGCCCAGTCGGTTGGGACAGCAAAAACATTCAGTACTTC
CASSPVGWDSKNIQYF
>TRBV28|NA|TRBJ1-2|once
TGTGCCAGCAGATGGGGAGGCGGTTATGGCTACACCTTC
CASRWGGGYGYTF
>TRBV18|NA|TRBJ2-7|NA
TGTGCCAGCTCACCTCAACAGGAAATCTCCTACGAGCAGTACTTC
CASSPQQEISYEQYF
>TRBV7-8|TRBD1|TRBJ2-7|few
TGTGCCAGCAGCGAACCGGGACAGGGGGCCTACGAGCAGTACTTC
CASSEPGQGAYEQYF
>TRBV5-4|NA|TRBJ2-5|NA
TGTGCCAGCAGCTTGGCCGGAGAGACCCAGTACTTC
CASSLAGETQYF
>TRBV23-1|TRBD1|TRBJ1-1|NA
TGCGCCAGCAGACCACAGGGGAGGTGTCCTGAAGCTTTCTTT
CASRPQGRCPEAFF
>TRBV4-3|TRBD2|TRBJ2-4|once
TGCGCCAGCAGCCAAGATGTGGCTAGCGGGGGGAAAAACATTCAGTACTTC
CASSQDVASGGKNIQYF
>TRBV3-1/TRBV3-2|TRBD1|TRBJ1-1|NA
TGTGCCAGCAGCCAAGGGACAGGGGACACTGAAGCTTTCTTT
CASSQGTGDTEAFF
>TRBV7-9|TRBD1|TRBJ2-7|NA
TGTGCCAGCAGCCCCCGGGACAGATACGAGCAGTACTTC
CASSPRDRYEQYF
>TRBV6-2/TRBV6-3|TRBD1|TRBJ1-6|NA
TGTGCCAGCAGTTACCCAGCTACAGGGGCCTATAATTCACCCCTCCACTTT
CASSYPATGAYNSPLHF
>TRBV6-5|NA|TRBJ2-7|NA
TGTGCCAGCAGCCTCAGGGGGGTTCTTTCCTACGAGCAGTACTTC
CASSLRGVLSYEQYF
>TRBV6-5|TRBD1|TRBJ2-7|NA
TGTGCCACCCAGTTACAGGGACAGTCTTCCTACGAGCAGTACTTC
CATQLQGQSSYEQYF
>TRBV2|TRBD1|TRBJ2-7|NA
TGTGCCAGCAGTTACGGACAGGGGATAAACCACGAGCAGTACTTC
CASSYGQGINHEQYF
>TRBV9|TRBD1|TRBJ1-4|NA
TGTGCCAGCAGCGCAGAGACAGGGCGGGGTGAAAAACTGTTTTTT
CASSAETGRGEKLFF
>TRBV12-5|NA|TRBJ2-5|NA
TGTGCTAGTGGTTTGGACTCTAGAGAGACCCAGTACTTC
CASGLDSRETQYF
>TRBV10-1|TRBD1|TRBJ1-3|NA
TGCGCCAGCAGTGGTGGGACAGGGGGTAGGGGCTCTGGAAACACCATATATTTT
CASSGGTGGRGSGNTIYF
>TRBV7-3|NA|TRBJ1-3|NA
TGTGCCAGCAGCCCCGGAGCTGGAAACACCATATATTTT
CASSPGAGNTIYF
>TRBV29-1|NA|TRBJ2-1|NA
TGCAGCGTTGAAGTTTGGGGGCTAAGGGGGTATGAGCAGTTCTTC
CSVEVWGLRGYEQFF